The 21 T cell receptor beta chains listed next were all sequenced from one sample in a study of T cells expressing NK-cell markers. After re-calling the 5' RACE reads, TCRdb lists one entry per CDR3 protein, DNA absent. The listing records almost 450,000 distinct CDR3 sequences. The source material was blood T cells: a sorted CD56 or NKG2C T cell subset, CD4+ or CD8+ T cells, or bulk PBMC T cells (not recorded which). The source of these receptors is a woman between 18 and 75 years old in good health.

V gene TRBV3-1 combines with J gene TRBJ1-1. The CDR3 is made up of 18 amino acids. The germline gives CDR1 LGHDT, CDR2 YNNKEL (reference sequence). The CDR3 loop reads CASSPSPDVGGTNTEAFF.

V and J are TRBV29-1 and TRBJ2-5; with no DNA, the TCRdb D assignment of TRBD1 cannot be verified. This CDR3 is built from 12 residues. The V gene's germline CDR1 is SQVTM and CDR2 ANQGSEA. CDR3 loop: CSANLGDATQYF. Drawing the rest from reference TRBV29-1 and TRBJ2-5, the complete variable domain is SAVISQKPSRDICQRGTSLTIQCQVDSQVTMMFWYRQQPGQSLTLIATANQGSEATYESGFVIDKFPISRPNLTFSTLTVSNMSPEDSSIYLCSANLGDATQYFGPGTRLLVL.

The V call is TRBV7-3, the J call TRBJ2-2; TCRdb's D call of TRBD2 is untestable without DNA. The CDR3 has 18 amino acids. Germline V lookup: CDR1 SGHTA, CDR2 FQGTGA. CDR3 sequence: CASSTTGLAGANTGELFF.

The V gene is TRBV6-1, the J gene TRBJ2-1; TCRdb's D call, TRBD1, is unchecked because there is no DNA. This CDR3 comprises 15 residues. Looked up from germline, CDR1 is MNHNS and CDR2 is SASEGT. The CDR3: CASRRRDTQYNEQFF.

The chain couples TRBV25-1 to TRBJ2-2; TCRdb lists TRBD1, though no DNA is available to test this call. This CDR3 comprises 15 residues. CDR1 and CDR2 (germline): MGHDK, SYGVNS. CDR3 loop: CASSQGGTATGELFF.

V and J are TRBV12-3 or TRBV12-4 and TRBJ1-6; TCRdb's D gene call, TRBD1, goes unchecked for lack of DNA. The CDR3 covers 15 residues. The CDR3 here is CASSLSGRAGSPLHF.

The chain couples TRBV7-3 to TRBJ1-1; without DNA, the TCRdb call of TRBD1 cannot be checked. The length of the CDR3 is 13 residues. The germline gives CDR1 SGHTA, CDR2 FQGTGA. The chain's CDR3 is CASSATGTTEAFF.

V and J are TRBV5-1 and TRBJ1-2; with no DNA, the TCRdb D assignment of TRBD1 cannot be verified. The CDR3 is 17 residues long. CDR1 SGHRS and CDR2 YFSETQ come from the germline V gene. The CDR3 is CASSRGQGAQANYGYTF.

This chain links TRBV7-8 with TRBJ2-3; the D call of TRBD2 rests on TCRdb alone, since no DNA is present to check it. The CDR3 contains 15 residues. Per the germline V gene, CDR1 is SGHVS and CDR2 is FQNEAQ. The CDR3 protein is CASTEWREDTDTQYF.

The chain has TRBV7-9 and TRBJ2-5. CDR1 and CDR2 (germline): SEHNR, FQNEAQ (reference sequence). The CDR3 spans 14 residues. CDR3 residues: CASSLARSQETQYF. Full variable domain (rest looked up from reference TRBV7-9 and TRBJ2-5): DTGVSQNPRHKITKRGQNVTFRCDPISEHNRLYWYRQTLGQGPEFLTYFQNEAQLEKSRLLSDRFSAERPKGSFSTLEIQRTEQGDSAMYLCASSLARSQETQYFGPGTRLLVL.

The chain carries TRBV9 and TRBJ1-4. The CDR3 is made up of 14 amino acids. CDR1 and CDR2 (germline): SGDLS, YYNGEE. This chain's CDR3 is CASSVYTTNEKLFF.

The chain is built from TRBV9 and TRBJ2-1; the TCRdb D gene call, TRBD2, has no DNA to confirm it. The CDR3 is 18 residues long. Germline CDR1 and CDR2: SGDLS and YYNGEE. CDR3 residues: CASSVAVASGRVDNEQFF.

V gene TRBV20-1 combines with J gene TRBJ2-1; the D call from TCRdb, TRBD2, cannot be confirmed without DNA. Germline V gene sequence: CDR1 DFQATT, CDR2 SNEGSKA (reference sequence). The CDR3 runs to 13 residues. The CDR3 sequence: CSARGRERLEQFF.

V and J are TRBV18 and TRBJ2-1. CDR1 and CDR2 from the germline V gene are KGHSH and LQKENI. The CDR3 covers 12 residues. The CDR3: CASSPPTGVELF.

The V gene is TRBV15, the J gene TRBJ1-1. The CDR3 loop spans 15 amino acids. Germline CDR1 reads LNHNV; CDR2 reads YYDKDF (reference sequence). The CDR3 loop reads CATSRIGRMNTEAFF.

The V and J genes are TRBV12-3 or TRBV12-4 and TRBJ2-7; there is no DNA to check the TCRdb D call of TRBD2. This CDR3 region has 16 residues. The CDR3 protein is CASSLFPSGRSNEQYF.

The chain carries TRBV20-1 and TRBJ2-5; TCRdb picks TRBD1, but there is no DNA to check that call. Germline V lookup: CDR1 DFQATT, CDR2 SNEGSKA (reference sequence). CDR3 length equals 13 residues. This CDR3 reads CSARTSGYETQYF.

This sequence joins TRBV7-9 and TRBJ2-7. The CDR3 runs to 12 residues. Germline CDR1 and CDR2: SEHNR and FQNEAQ (reference sequence). The CDR3 here is CASSPNPYEQYF.

The chain carries TRBV20-1 and TRBJ1-1; the TCRdb D gene call, TRBD1, has no DNA to confirm it. Germline V gives CDR1 DFQATT, CDR2 SNEGSKA (reference sequence). CDR3 length equals 15 residues. CDR3 protein: CSARGRDRGNTEAFF.

V usage is TRBV7-2 and J usage is TRBJ2-2. There are 13 residues in the CDR3. CDR1 SGHTA and CDR2 FQGNSA come from the germline V gene. CDR3 residues: CASSFGYTGELFF. The full variable domain, rest sourced from reference TRBV7-2 and TRBJ2-2, is GAGVSQSPSNKVTEKGKDVELRCDPISGHTALYWYRQSLGQGLEFLIYFQGNSAPDKSGLPSDRFSAERTGGSVSTLTIQRTQQEDSAVYLCASSFGYTGELFFGEGSRLTVL.

The chain couples TRBV29-1 to TRBJ2-7. Per germline, CDR1 SQVTM and CDR2 ANQGSEA. CDR3 length: 12 residues. The CDR3 loop is CSVIGQNYEQYF.